This TCR beta chain is drawn from a study of graft-versus-host responses after intestinal transplantation. Study at large: Every one of the recipients received anti-thymocyte globulin induction and afterwards took tacrolimus and steroids for about 3 years.

Germline V gene sequence: CDR1 LNHDA, CDR2 SQIVND (reference sequence). CDR3 size: 14 residues. Deletions cut 3 bases from V and 3 bases from J, with 11 bases between. This table comes from immunoSEQ multiplex PCR, and its TCRdb copy is limited to in-frame clones, with some not included. The sample gives over 45,000 clones, about 87% of which show up once; approximately 1.5% is in the top ten. This clone was recorded a few times. The antigen is undetermined. General study findings and limits: Early post-transplant falls in HvG clones accompanied the peak levels of circulating GvH clones. Within allografts, high graft-versus-host to host-versus-graft clonal ratios were seen among patients with graft-donor T cell macrochimerism. The marrow of recipients harbored GvH clones, and ileum or blood showed some of them first.

The chain recombines TRBV19 with TRBJ1-2, with D maybe TRBD1 (5 bases). The sequence was obtained from a human patient who received an intestinal transplant, so some T cells may come from the graft donor. The sequencing used PBMCs, collected 26 days after transplant. The CDR3 here is CASSIPGMDYGYTF. CDR3 coding DNA: TGTGCCAGTAGTATCCCAGGGATGGACTATGGCTACACCTTC.